Each of the 27 T cell receptor beta chains below was sequenced from the same sample in a study of blood T cell repertoires in COVID-19. Clones were read by immunoSEQ multiplex PCR, and TCRdb kept only the in-frame ones, dropping some. The repertoire holds about 270,000 clones, 80% to 90% seen once, with roughly 3.9% in the top ten. The source material was PBMCs or T cells enriched from blood (not recorded which). All receptors derive from a woman aged 25 to 45 with acute COVID-19.

J is TRBJ2-7 and V is TRBV5-5; TRBD2 matches at 12 bases. This CDR3 is built from 16 residues. Looked up from germline, CDR1 is SGHKS and CDR2 is YYEKEE (reference sequence). Unmatched junction bases numbered 5, after V lost 0 bases and J lost 4 bases. CDR3 bases: TGTGCCAGCAGCTTGGATCGTACTAGCGGGAGGTACGAGCAGTACTTC. It is translated as CASSLDRTSGRYEQYF.

DNA of the CDR3: TGTGCCAGCAGCTTGGATAGCGGGATTGGCGGGGAGCTGTTTTTT. The encoded protein is CASSLDSGIGGELFF. V usage is TRBV7-3 and J usage is TRBJ2-2; 8 bases match TRBD2. The CDR3 has 15 residues. Germline CDR1 is SGHTA and CDR2 is FQGTGA. Unmatched junction bases numbered 7, after V lost 3 bases and J lost 7 bases.

V is TRBV5-1 and J is TRBJ2-5; D remains ambiguous. This CDR3 is built from 13 residues. Trimming pared 0 bases from V and 4 bases from J, leaving 7 bases between. Germline CDR1 is SGHRS and CDR2 is YFSETQ. The CDR3 region has the DNA TGCGCCAGCAGCTTGGGGGCAGGAGAGACCCAGTACTTC. It yields the protein CASSLGAGETQYF.

V usage is TRBV4-3 and J usage is TRBJ2-7, with 10 positions matching TRBD1. V shed 0 bases and J 3 bases; nucleotides not matched to a gene: 2. CDR3 size: 15 residues. Germline V gene data show CDR1 as LGHNA and CDR2 as YSLEER. CDR3 coding DNA: TGCGCCAGCAGCCAAGATTGGACAGGGGGCTACGAGCAGTACTTC. It is translated as CASSQDWTGGYEQYF.

This rearrangement joins TRBV5-1 to TRBJ2-5; D is undetermined. Looked up from germline, CDR1 is SGHRS and CDR2 is YFSETQ. This CDR3 is built from 14 residues. Trimming removed 6 bases at V and 2 bases at J, with 14 bases between. CDR3 bases: TGCGCCAGCACATGGCGGCAGTCACAAGAGACCCAGTACTTC. Translation: CASTWRQSQETQYF.

This clone was detected once. The V and J genes are TRBV19 and TRBJ2-7; 11 bases align to TRBD2. After removal of 3 bases from V and 7 bases from J, the junction contained 2 bases not matched to a gene. Germline CDR1 LNHDA, CDR2 SQIVND (reference sequence). The CDR3 contains 13 residues. The CDR3 DNA sequence: TGTGCCAGTAGTATTACTAGCGGGAGTGAGCAGTACTTC. Translation: CASSITSGSEQYF. Full variable domain (remainder filled in from reference TRBV19 and TRBJ2-7): DGGITQSPKYLFRKEGQNVTLSCEQNLNHDAMYWYRQDPGQGLRLIYYSQIVNDFQKGDIAEGYSVSREKKESFPLTVTSAQKNPTAFYLCASSITSGSEQYFGPGTRLTVT.

CDR3 coding DNA: TGTGCCAGCAGGGCGTCTATCGGGATCCGGGAGACCCAGTACTTC. It is translated as CASRASIGIRETQYF. The V gene is TRBV7-6, the J gene TRBJ2-5; maybe TRBD2 (5 bases). The V gene's germline CDR1 is SGHVS and CDR2 FNYEAQ. CDR3 length: 15 amino acids. The V end lost 6 bases, the J end lost 5 bases, and 19 bases lay between the germline ends.

The chain combines TRBV19 with TRBJ2-7; 8 nucleotides agree with TRBD2. Germline CDR1 reads LNHDA; CDR2 reads SQIVND (reference sequence). The CDR3 has 16 residues. After removal of 3 bases from V and 6 bases from J, the junction contained 13 bases not matched to a gene. The CDR3 DNA reads as TGTGCCAGTAGTATTCCCGAGAGAGCGGGAGTTGGCGAGCAGTACTTC. This gives the protein CASSIPERAGVGEQYF.

The chain is built from TRBV19 and TRBJ2-3, with TRBD1 as a possible D gene (6 bases). Trimming left V 5 bases short and J 3 bases short, with 15 bases between. The germline V gene has CDR1 LNHDA and CDR2 SQIVND (reference sequence). This CDR3 is built from 15 residues. CDR3 protein: CASSLQGIGTDTQYF. CDR3 nucleotide sequence: TGTGCCAGTAGTCTCCAGGGGATTGGTACAGATACGCAGTATTTT.

The chain recombines TRBV3-1 (or the pseudogene TRBV3-2) with TRBJ2-7; D unclear. Trimming stripped 0 bases from V and 12 bases from J, with 12 bases between. The CDR3 has 12 amino acids. Looked up from germline, CDR1 is LGHDT and CDR2 is YNNKEL (reference sequence). CDR3 residues: CASSQDFSLLYF. The CDR3 coding sequence is TGTGCCAGCAGCCAAGATTTTAGTTTACTGTACTTC.

Here the CDR3 reads CASSKPGQRYGYTF. The CDR3 nucleotides read TGTGCCAGCAGCAAACCGGGACAGAGGTATGGCTACACCTTC. This rearrangement joins TRBV21-1 to TRBJ1-2; the DNA was not used to check the table's D call, TRBD1. TRBV21-1 is a pseudogene segment. The CDR3 loop spans 14 amino acids.

CDR3 region: CASSPRQGLGTGELFF. CDR3 coding DNA: TGTGCCAGCAGCCCCCGACAGGGGTTAGGCACCGGGGAGCTGTTTTTT. This chain connects TRBV11-2 to TRBJ2-2; TRBD1 aligns across 8 bases. Per germline, CDR1 SGHAT and CDR2 FQNNGV. This CDR3 has 16 amino acids. V lost 5 bases, J lost 4 bases, and 9 bases stayed unmatched.

This rearrangement joins TRBV9 to TRBJ2-1; D might be TRBD2 (6 bases). The CDR3 has 13 amino acids. Between the trimmed V and J ends, which lost 1 base and 15 bases, there was a span of 17 bases. Germline CDR1 and CDR2: SGDLS and YYNGEE. The CDR3 nucleotides are TGTGCCAGCAGCGTATATCCGGAGGGCCTACGGTTCTTC. Its translation: CASSVYPEGLRFF.

As regards this clone: Compared with germline, one end of the junction differs, possibly owing to a read error. The rearrangement uses TRBV11-2 and TRBJ2-7; D possibly corresponds to TRBD1 (6 bases). In germline, CDR1 is SGHAT, CDR2 FQNNGV. The CDR3 is 15 amino acids. For the CDR3, the DNA is TGTGCCAGCAGCCTAGAGGACAGTACCACCTACGAGCAGTACTTC. This sequence encodes CASSLEDSTTYEQYF.

This clone was recorded only once. The rearrangement uses TRBV3-1 (or the pseudogene TRBV3-2) and TRBJ2-7; 8 nucleotides line up with TRBD1. The germline CDR1 and CDR2 sequences are LGHDT and YNNKEL (reference sequence). The CDR3 has 16 residues. The trim removed 3 bases at V and 5 bases at J, leaving 12 bases unmatched. The CDR3 is CASSHPGQGVIDEQYF. For the CDR3, the DNA is TGTGCCAGCAGCCACCCCGGACAGGGAGTAATCGACGAGCAGTACTTC.

The rearrangement uses TRBV7-9 and TRBJ2-3; 7 bases line up with TRBD1. V shed 4 bases, J shed 0 bases, and the junction held 7 bases outside the gene matches. This CDR3 contains 16 residues. Germline V gene data show CDR1 as SEHNR and CDR2 as FQNEAQ (reference sequence). The DNA of the CDR3 is TGTGCCAGCAGCTCATACAGGGGACCCAGCACAGATACGCAGTATTTT. Translation: CASSSYRGPSTDTQYF. Complete variable domain (other parts from reference TRBV7-9 and TRBJ2-3): DTGVSQNPRHKITKRGQNVTFRCDPISEHNRLYWYRQTLGQGPEFLTYFQNEAQLEKSRLLSDRFSAERPKGSFSTLEIQRTEQGDSAMYLCASSSYRGPSTDTQYFGPGTRLTVL.

V and J are TRBV29-1 and TRBJ2-3, with D possibly being TRBD1 (5 bases). This CDR3 spans 15 amino acids. Germline CDR1 is SQVTM and CDR2 is ANQGSEA. Trimming pared 3 bases from V and 4 bases from J, leaving 17 bases between. CDR3 amino acids: CSVDVEDTPPDTQYF. DNA of the CDR3: TGCAGCGTTGACGTCGAGGACACCCCCCCAGATACGCAGTATTTT.

This clone was observed a handful of times. This sequence joins TRBV28 and TRBJ1-6; D is ambiguous. Germline lookup yields CDR1 MDHEN and CDR2 SYDVKM. CDR3 length: 12 amino acids. Trimming removed 6 bases at V and 9 bases at J, with 9 bases between. In DNA, the CDR3 is TGTGCCAGCAGAGGAGAGGGTTCACCCCTCCACTTT. Its translation is CASRGEGSPLHF.

This chain links TRBV7-8 with TRBJ2-7, with 7 bases fitting TRBD2. Germline CDR1 reads SGHVS; CDR2 reads FQNEAQ. Trimming removed 5 bases from V and 3 bases from J; junction bases left unmatched: 10. The CDR3 contains 15 residues. DNA for the CDR3: TGTGCCAGCAGCCCCTGGGGGGGAAAGAACTACGAGCAGTACTTC. This codes for CASSPWGGKNYEQYF.

The gene calls are TRBV19 and TRBJ2-3; 8 bases agree with TRBD1. The length of the CDR3 is 14 residues. Trimming at V came to 6 bases and at J to 2 bases, leaving 4 bases not matched to a gene. Per the germline V gene, CDR1 is LNHDA and CDR2 is SQIVND (reference sequence). CDR3 nucleotide sequence: TGTGCCAGTAGCAGGGGGCATTCCACAGATACGCAGTATTTT. It is translated as CASSRGHSTDTQYF.

Of note for this clone: Its ends do not fully match the called genes, so a read error is possible. The chain uses TRBV10-3 and TRBJ1-2; D not resolved. The CDR3 has 9 amino acids. CDR1 is ENHRY, CDR2 SYGVKD, per germline. The CDR3 loop reads CAISSPPQF. Here the CDR3 DNA reads TGTGCCATCAGTTCCCCCCCCCAGTTC.

This chain connects TRBV4-2 to TRBJ2-7, with 12 bases lining up with TRBD2. The CDR3 runs 15 residues. The trim removed 2 bases at V and 4 bases at J, leaving 3 bases unmatched. CDR1 is LGHNA, CDR2 YNFKEQ, per germline. The CDR3 sequence is CASSQRLAGGYEQYF. In nucleotides, the CDR3 is TGTGCCAGCAGCCAAAGGCTAGCGGGAGGGTACGAGCAGTACTTC.

This chain uses TRBV27 with TRBJ2-7; D may be TRBD1 (6 bases). The CDR3 sequence is 14 residues long. V lost 2 bases and J 4 bases, leaving 12 bases between the germline ends. CDR1 and CDR2 (germline): MNHEY, SMNVEV (reference sequence). The CDR3: CASSLTGLIYEQYF. CDR3 sequence (DNA): TGTGCCAGCAGTTTAACAGGGTTAATATACGAGCAGTACTTC.

This chain joins TRBV19 and TRBJ1-4; 10 bases fit TRBD1. The CDR3 is 16 residues long. Unmatched junction bases numbered 13, after V lost 5 bases and J lost 10 bases. Germline CDR1 is LNHDA and CDR2 is SQIVND (reference sequence). As DNA, the CDR3 is TGTGCCAGTAGTTCTCCTTGGACAGGGGGATTGAGAAAACTGTTTTTT. It encodes CASSSPWTGGLRKLFF.

The chain has TRBV6-6 and TRBJ1-2, with D uncertain. The germline V gene encodes CDR1 MNHNY and CDR2 SVGAGI (reference sequence). The V end was cut by 6 bases, the J end by 4 bases, with 9 bases between. This CDR3 has 12 amino acids. The CDR3 reads CASSQISYGYTF. As DNA, the CDR3 is TGTGCCAGCAGCCAGATTTCCTATGGCTACACCTTC.

This chain connects TRBV4-2 to TRBJ1-5, with 7 bases lining up with TRBD1. Germline loops: CDR1 LGHNA, CDR2 YNFKEQ. The V segment lost 1 base and the J segment 7 bases; nucleotides outside the gene matches: 4. The CDR3 spans 14 residues. The CDR3 sequence is CASSQGQGEQPQHF. The CDR3 bases are TGTGCCAGCAGCCAAGGACAGGGCGAACAGCCCCAGCATTTT.

A remark on this clone: Other DNA sequences in this sample translate to the same CDR3. The chain couples TRBV28 to TRBJ1-2; maybe TRBD1 (6 bases). The CDR3 runs 14 residues. V lost 6 bases and J lost 0, with 11 bases in between. CDR1 is MDHEN, CDR2 SYDVKM, per germline. As DNA, the CDR3 is TGTGCCAGCAGCCAGGGGTCTACTAACTATGGCTACACCTTC. Amino acids: CASSQGSTNYGYTF.